These 30 T cell receptor beta chains were all obtained from the same sample, sequenced in a study of T cells after yellow fever vaccination (dated by TCRdb to between 2018 and 2020). What this sample's treatment or condition label stands for: live attenuated yellow fever vaccine strain. The library was prepared using 5' RACE. Sequenced using an Illumina HiSeq 2500. TCRdb trimmed public reads at Q25 via fastp, called clones via MiXCR and kept in-frame beta chains. Records with the same CDR3 protein are collapsed into one entry carrying the most frequent genes and DNA. The sample table contains approximately 550,000 distinct CDR3 sequences; only one count was recorded for about 19% of them. The ten largest clones capture roughly an eighth of the sample. The sequences come from PBMCs, collected 15 days after the yellow fever booster vaccination. The receptors stem from a man aged 25-45 years who received the YFV17D yellow fever vaccine.

This clonotype was counted at least ten times. This sequence joins TRBV20-1 and TRBJ2-2, with TRBD1 identical over 7 bases. J was trimmed by 7 bases and V by 6 bases; bases with no gene match: 5. Looked up from germline, CDR1 is DFQATT and CDR2 is SNEGSKA (reference sequence). The CDR3 consists of 12 residues. CDR3 in amino acids: CSALTGVGELFF. The CDR3 region has the DNA TGCAGTGCACTTACAGGGGTCGGGGAGCTGTTTTTT.

The sample holds a few counts of this clonotype. This chain connects TRBV2 to TRBJ2-1; maybe TRBD2 (5 bases). This CDR3 spans 14 amino acids. CDR1 is SNHLY, CDR2 FYNNEI, per germline. The V end was cut by 4 bases, the J end by 1 base, with 8 bases between. The DNA of the CDR3 is TGTGCCAGCAGTGGCCGGGGTTCCTACAATGAGCAGTTCTTC. Its protein is CASSGRGSYNEQFF.

This clonotype was seen a handful of times. The CDR3 bases are TGCGCCAGCAGTGAGTCGGACTCCTACGAGCAGTACTTC. Protein sequence: CASSESDSYEQYF. The chain joins TRBV10-1 to TRBJ2-7, with D unclear. Trimming removed 0 bases at V and 0 bases at J, with 3 bases between. CDR3 length: 13 amino acids. The germline CDR1 and CDR2 sequences are WNHNN and SYGVQD (reference sequence).

This clonotype was observed a handful of times. The chain is built from TRBV29-1 and TRBJ2-1, with 7 bases that match TRBD1. Germline assignment: CDR1 SQVTM and CDR2 ANQGSEA. The CDR3 is 13 residues long. The V and J ends lost 4 bases and 9 bases, in that order; junction bases with no gene match: 9. CDR3 sequence: CSVARLTGSEQFF. The CDR3 nucleotides read TGCAGCGTTGCACGCCTGACAGGGAGTGAGCAGTTCTTC.

CDR3 loop: CASSQNFGANVLTF. For the CDR3, the DNA is TGTGCCAGCAGCCAAAACTTTGGGGCCAACGTCCTGACTTTC. The chain is built from TRBV3-1 and TRBJ2-6; D gene unclear. The germline V and J ends were trimmed by 2 bases and 3 bases, with 5 bases remaining between them. Looked up from germline, CDR1 is LGHDT and CDR2 is YNNKEL (reference sequence). The CDR3 sequence is 14 residues long.

This clonotype was seen more than once but under ten times. The gene calls are TRBV28 and TRBJ2-3, with D unclear. The CDR3 length is 15 residues. Trimming cost V 4 bases and J 6 bases, with 17 bases left between them. Germline values: CDR1 MDHEN, CDR2 SYDVKM. CDR3 protein: CASSSGFLREDTQYF. The CDR3 DNA reads TGTGCCAGCAGTTCCGGCTTCCTCCGAGAGGATACGCAGTATTTT.

In its sample, this clonotype was seen a few times. The gene calls are TRBV11-1 and TRBJ2-7; TRBD2 aligns across 10 bases. The germline V gene encodes CDR1 SGHAT and CDR2 FQDESV (reference sequence). V lost 2 bases and J lost 4; bases outside the gene matches: 17. CDR3 length equals 19 residues. The CDR3 DNA is TGTGCCAGCAGCTTATGGCTAGCGGGAGTTCGTGAGTGGAGATACGAGCAGTACTTC. This sequence encodes CASSLWLAGVREWRYEQYF.

This clonotype has more than one count but fewer than ten. The chain couples TRBV6-6 to TRBJ2-5; D assignment may be TRBD1 or TRBD2 (6 bases each). The CDR3 is 13 residues long. The germline CDR1 and CDR2 sequences are MNHNY and SVGAGI (reference sequence). Trimming pared 5 bases from V and 6 bases from J, leaving 13 bases between. This CDR3 reads CASSRGELQTQYF. CDR3 nucleotides: TGTGCCAGCAGTAGGGGGGAACTCCAGACCCAGTACTTC.

This clonotype was recorded a few times. DNA of the CDR3: TGTGCCAGCAGTCCGAACTACAGGAGGGAGACCCAGTACTTC. Amino acids: CASSPNYRRETQYF. The chain joins TRBV12-3 or TRBV12-4 to TRBJ2-5; D assignment may be TRBD1 or TRBD2 (5 bases each). Between the trimmed V and J ends, which lost 5 bases and 5 bases, there was a span of 15 bases. This CDR3 contains 14 residues.

This chain uses TRBV6-2 or TRBV6-3 with TRBJ2-3; 9 bases align to TRBD2. Germline V lookup: CDR1 MNHEY, CDR2 SVGEGT. With 6 bases clipped from V and 4 bases from J, the junction kept 5 bases outside the gene matches. CDR3 length equals 14 residues. The CDR3 is CASRRLAGPDTQYF. The CDR3 DNA reads as TGTGCCAGCAGGAGGCTAGCGGGACCAGATACGCAGTATTTT.

This clonotype came up a few times. The chain recombines TRBV7-2 with TRBJ2-4; 7 positions agree with TRBD2. The CDR3 runs to 15 residues. In germline, CDR1 is SGHTA, CDR2 FQGNSA. Unmatched junction bases numbered 1, after V lost 1 base and J lost 1 base. CDR3 sequence (DNA): TGTGCCAGCAGCTTAGTCGGGAGGGCCAAAAACATTCAGTACTTC. It is translated as CASSLVGRAKNIQYF.

The V and J genes are TRBV7-2 and TRBJ2-1, with 7 bases fitting TRBD2. The CDR3 totals 12 residues. Looked up from germline, CDR1 is SGHTA and CDR2 is FQGNSA. The CDR3 here is CVGGTPLREQFF. The DNA of the CDR3 is TGTGTGGGAGGGACTCCTCTTAGGGAGCAGTTCTTC. The full variable domain, in which reference TRBV7-2 and TRBJ2-1 provide the parts outside the CDR3, is GAGVSQSPSNKVTEKGKDVELRCDPISGHTALYWYRQSLGQGLEFLIYFQGNSAPDKSGLPSDRFSAERTGGSVSTLTIQRTQQEDSAVYLCVGGTPLREQFFGPGTRLTVL.

V is TRBV29-1 and J is TRBJ1-1, with TRBD1 matching 12 bases. The V gene's germline CDR1 is SQVTM and CDR2 ANQGSEA. CDR3 size: 13 residues. Germline trimming cut 6 bases from V and 4 bases from J; bases unmatched to any gene: 3. The CDR3 region is CSVGTGGSTEAFF. CDR3 nucleotides: TGCAGCGTCGGGACAGGGGGCTCCACTGAAGCTTTCTTT. Based on the CDR3 plus reference TRBV29-1 and TRBJ1-1, the full variable domain is SAVISQKPSRDICQRGTSLTIQCQVDSQVTMMFWYRQQPGQSLTLIATANQGSEATYESGFVIDKFPISRPNLTFSTLTVSNMSPEDSSIYLCSVGTGGSTEAFFGQGTRLTVV.

V gene TRBV9 combines with J gene TRBJ2-2; D is ambiguous. Germline V gives CDR1 SGDLS, CDR2 YYNGEE. The CDR3 is 15 residues long. Trimming pared 4 bases from V and 0 bases from J, leaving 10 bases between. CDR3 sequence: CASSMRTTNTGELFF. CDR3 coding DNA: TGTGCCAGCAGCATGCGGACCACGAACACCGGGGAGCTGTTTTTT.

Ten or more counts support this clonotype. The chain combines TRBV12-3 or TRBV12-4 with TRBJ2-6; TRBD2 might be the D (5 bases). The V and J ends lost 7 bases and 0 bases respectively, with 19 bases between them. This CDR3 comprises 18 residues. DNA of the CDR3: TGTGCCAGCACTGACCGGAGACGGGGAATCTCTGGGGCCAACGTCCTGACTTTC. It codes for CASTDRRRGISGANVLTF.

The DNA for the CDR3 is TGTGCCAGCAGCGTCCGGGACTTTAAGACAGATACGCAGTATTTT. This translates into CASSVRDFKTDTQYF. The V and J genes are TRBV7-2 and TRBJ2-3; possible D gene TRBD2, 6 bases. The V end was cut by 5 bases, the J end by 3 bases, with 15 bases between. CDR1 and CDR2 (germline): SGHTA, FQGNSA. This CDR3 is built from 15 residues.

V gene TRBV7-2 combines with J gene TRBJ2-6; D is perhaps TRBD2 (5 bases). The CDR3 has 14 residues. V was trimmed by 8 bases and J by 11 bases, leaving 19 bases between them. CDR1 is SGHTA, CDR2 FQGNSA, per germline. CDR3 in amino acids: CASGPSSGVDVLTF. The DNA for the CDR3 is TGTGCCAGCGGACCTAGCTCTGGGGTCGACGTCCTGACTTTC.

This clonotype has just a few counts. The rearrangement joins TRBV29-1 to TRBJ2-2; 9 bases fit TRBD2. This CDR3 is built from 14 residues. Germline V gene lookup returns CDR1 SQVTM and CDR2 ANQGSEA. Germline trimming cut 6 bases from V and 0 bases from J; bases unmatched to any gene: 2. The CDR3, as DNA: TGCAGCGTGGGGACTAGCCCGAACACCGGGGAGCTGTTTTTT. This sequence encodes CSVGTSPNTGELFF.

This clonotype was observed a few times. The chain joins TRBV28 to TRBJ2-5; 8 bases align to TRBD2. V shed 4 bases, J shed 3 bases, and the junction held 10 bases outside the gene matches. This CDR3 has 16 amino acids. Germline assignment: CDR1 MDHEN and CDR2 SYDVKM. The chain's CDR3 is CASSYITGGREETQYF. The CDR3 coding sequence is TGTGCCAGCAGTTACATAACGGGAGGGAGGGAAGAGACCCAGTACTTC.

The CDR3 loop is CASSLARLAGVGETQYF. In DNA, the CDR3 is TGTGCCAGCAGCTTAGCCCGACTAGCGGGAGTTGGGGAGACCCAGTACTTC. The chain employs TRBV7-9 and TRBJ2-5; 12 positions match TRBD2. This CDR3 has 17 residues. V lost 0 bases and J lost 5; bases outside the gene matches: 7. The germline gives CDR1 SEHNR, CDR2 FQNEAQ (reference sequence).

In this sample, this clonotype turned up a few times. The rearrangement uses TRBV7-2 and TRBJ1-5; D unclear. The CDR3 consists of 14 residues. The V gene's germline CDR1 is SGHTA and CDR2 FQGNSA. V dropped 5 bases and J dropped 7 bases, with 15 bases sitting between them. The CDR3 nucleotides read TGTGCCAGCAGCGGTTACAGTGGGGTCCAGCCCCAGCATTTT. As protein: CASSGYSGVQPQHF.

This chain connects TRBV7-8 to TRBJ2-1; tentative D call: TRBD1 (6 bases). The CDR3 has 15 amino acids. Germline V gives CDR1 SGHVS, CDR2 FQNEAQ. V was clipped by 3 bases and J by 2 bases, with 11 bases between them. In DNA form, the CDR3 reads TGTGCCAGCAGCTTTTCAGGGGCCCCCTACAATGAGCAGTTCTTC. It specifies CASSFSGAPYNEQFF.

The chain employs TRBV20-1 and TRBJ2-2, with D perhaps TRBD2 (5 bases). CDR3 length equals 14 residues. From germline, CDR1 is DFQATT and CDR2 SNEGSKA (reference sequence). V lost 6 bases to trimming and J lost 3 bases, with 14 bases between them. The CDR3 sequence: CSAEDLIDTGELFF. The CDR3 DNA follows: TGCAGTGCAGAGGACTTAATTGACACCGGGGAGCTGTTTTTT.

V and J are TRBV29-1 and TRBJ2-3, with 8 bases fitting TRBD1. Germline CDR1 reads SQVTM; CDR2 reads ANQGSEA. V trimming: 7 bases; J trimming: 4 bases; junction bases outside the gene matches: 13. The CDR3 covers 15 residues. The CDR3 sequence is CSGHRTGFSADTQYF. The CDR3, as DNA: TGCAGCGGGCATAGGACAGGGTTTAGCGCAGATACGCAGTATTTT.

This clonotype has ten or more counts. This chain uses TRBV15 with TRBJ2-7, with unresolved D. V was shortened by 4 bases and J by 0 bases, with 7 bases between the two germline ends. The CDR3 loop spans 13 amino acids. Germline lookup yields CDR1 LNHNV and CDR2 YYDKDF (reference sequence). CDR3 in amino acids: CATSTQSSYEQYF. CDR3 DNA sequence: TGTGCCACCAGCACACAGAGCTCCTACGAGCAGTACTTC.

This clonotype turned up a few times. CDR3 DNA sequence: TGCGCCAGCAGCTCAGACGGGTCGAGGACAGATACGCAGTATTTT. This gives the protein CASSSDGSRTDTQYF. The rearrangement links TRBV5-1 to TRBJ2-3; D gene uncertain. The CDR3 is 15 residues long. V lost 3 bases, J lost 3 bases, and 14 bases lay in between. Germline V gene lookup returns CDR1 SGHRS and CDR2 YFSETQ.

This clonotype has just a few counts. The rearrangement uses TRBV18 and TRBJ1-6, with TRBD1 matching over 7 bases. This CDR3 contains 14 residues. Trimming cost V 5 bases and J 10 bases; bases outside gene matches: 8. The V gene's germline CDR1 is KGHSH and CDR2 LQKENI. The CDR3: CASSLQGGLSPLHF. CDR3 nucleotides: TGTGCCAGCTCATTGCAGGGGGGTTTGTCACCCCTCCACTTT. Combining the CDR3 with reference TRBV18 and TRBJ1-6 gives the whole variable domain NAGVMQNPRHLVRRRGQEARLRCSPMKGHSHVYWYRQLPEEGLKFMVYLQKENIIDESGMPKERFSAEFPKEGPSILRIQQVVRGDSAAYFCASSLQGGLSPLHFGNGTRLTVT.

This chain connects TRBV7-9 to TRBJ2-7, with a possible D match to TRBD2 (5 bases). Germline lookup yields CDR1 SEHNR and CDR2 FQNEAQ (reference sequence). The ends were cut back, 3 bases at V and 4 bases at J, with 19 bases in the middle. The CDR3 totals 16 residues. The CDR3 sequence is CASSFRVGGRGYEQYF. The CDR3 bases are TGTGCCAGCAGCTTCCGGGTAGGCGGGCGAGGTTACGAGCAGTACTTC. Combining the CDR3 with reference TRBV7-9 and TRBJ2-7 gives the whole variable domain DTGVSQNPRHKITKRGQNVTFRCDPISEHNRLYWYRQTLGQGPEFLTYFQNEAQLEKSRLLSDRFSAERPKGSFSTLEIQRTEQGDSAMYLCASSFRVGGRGYEQYFGPGTRLTVT.

This clonotype was found a few times. The chain has TRBV5-1 and TRBJ2-6; D call uncertain. The CDR3 has 18 residues. The V gene's germline CDR1 is SGHRS and CDR2 YFSETQ. The germline V and J ends were trimmed by 1 base and 0 bases, with 14 bases remaining between them. The CDR3 here is CASSLQSFRISGANVLTF. The CDR3 DNA is TGCGCCAGCAGCTTGCAGTCGTTTCGGATCTCTGGGGCCAACGTCCTGACTTTC.

The rearrangement joins TRBV5-8 to TRBJ2-1; D is unresolved. This CDR3 is built from 14 residues. Deletions cut 1 base from V and 2 bases from J, with 7 bases between. Germline V CDR1 and CDR2: SGHTS, YDEGEE. As DNA, the CDR3 is TGTGCCAGCAGCTTGACTGTAACCTACAATGAGCAGTTCTTC. As protein: CASSLTVTYNEQFF.